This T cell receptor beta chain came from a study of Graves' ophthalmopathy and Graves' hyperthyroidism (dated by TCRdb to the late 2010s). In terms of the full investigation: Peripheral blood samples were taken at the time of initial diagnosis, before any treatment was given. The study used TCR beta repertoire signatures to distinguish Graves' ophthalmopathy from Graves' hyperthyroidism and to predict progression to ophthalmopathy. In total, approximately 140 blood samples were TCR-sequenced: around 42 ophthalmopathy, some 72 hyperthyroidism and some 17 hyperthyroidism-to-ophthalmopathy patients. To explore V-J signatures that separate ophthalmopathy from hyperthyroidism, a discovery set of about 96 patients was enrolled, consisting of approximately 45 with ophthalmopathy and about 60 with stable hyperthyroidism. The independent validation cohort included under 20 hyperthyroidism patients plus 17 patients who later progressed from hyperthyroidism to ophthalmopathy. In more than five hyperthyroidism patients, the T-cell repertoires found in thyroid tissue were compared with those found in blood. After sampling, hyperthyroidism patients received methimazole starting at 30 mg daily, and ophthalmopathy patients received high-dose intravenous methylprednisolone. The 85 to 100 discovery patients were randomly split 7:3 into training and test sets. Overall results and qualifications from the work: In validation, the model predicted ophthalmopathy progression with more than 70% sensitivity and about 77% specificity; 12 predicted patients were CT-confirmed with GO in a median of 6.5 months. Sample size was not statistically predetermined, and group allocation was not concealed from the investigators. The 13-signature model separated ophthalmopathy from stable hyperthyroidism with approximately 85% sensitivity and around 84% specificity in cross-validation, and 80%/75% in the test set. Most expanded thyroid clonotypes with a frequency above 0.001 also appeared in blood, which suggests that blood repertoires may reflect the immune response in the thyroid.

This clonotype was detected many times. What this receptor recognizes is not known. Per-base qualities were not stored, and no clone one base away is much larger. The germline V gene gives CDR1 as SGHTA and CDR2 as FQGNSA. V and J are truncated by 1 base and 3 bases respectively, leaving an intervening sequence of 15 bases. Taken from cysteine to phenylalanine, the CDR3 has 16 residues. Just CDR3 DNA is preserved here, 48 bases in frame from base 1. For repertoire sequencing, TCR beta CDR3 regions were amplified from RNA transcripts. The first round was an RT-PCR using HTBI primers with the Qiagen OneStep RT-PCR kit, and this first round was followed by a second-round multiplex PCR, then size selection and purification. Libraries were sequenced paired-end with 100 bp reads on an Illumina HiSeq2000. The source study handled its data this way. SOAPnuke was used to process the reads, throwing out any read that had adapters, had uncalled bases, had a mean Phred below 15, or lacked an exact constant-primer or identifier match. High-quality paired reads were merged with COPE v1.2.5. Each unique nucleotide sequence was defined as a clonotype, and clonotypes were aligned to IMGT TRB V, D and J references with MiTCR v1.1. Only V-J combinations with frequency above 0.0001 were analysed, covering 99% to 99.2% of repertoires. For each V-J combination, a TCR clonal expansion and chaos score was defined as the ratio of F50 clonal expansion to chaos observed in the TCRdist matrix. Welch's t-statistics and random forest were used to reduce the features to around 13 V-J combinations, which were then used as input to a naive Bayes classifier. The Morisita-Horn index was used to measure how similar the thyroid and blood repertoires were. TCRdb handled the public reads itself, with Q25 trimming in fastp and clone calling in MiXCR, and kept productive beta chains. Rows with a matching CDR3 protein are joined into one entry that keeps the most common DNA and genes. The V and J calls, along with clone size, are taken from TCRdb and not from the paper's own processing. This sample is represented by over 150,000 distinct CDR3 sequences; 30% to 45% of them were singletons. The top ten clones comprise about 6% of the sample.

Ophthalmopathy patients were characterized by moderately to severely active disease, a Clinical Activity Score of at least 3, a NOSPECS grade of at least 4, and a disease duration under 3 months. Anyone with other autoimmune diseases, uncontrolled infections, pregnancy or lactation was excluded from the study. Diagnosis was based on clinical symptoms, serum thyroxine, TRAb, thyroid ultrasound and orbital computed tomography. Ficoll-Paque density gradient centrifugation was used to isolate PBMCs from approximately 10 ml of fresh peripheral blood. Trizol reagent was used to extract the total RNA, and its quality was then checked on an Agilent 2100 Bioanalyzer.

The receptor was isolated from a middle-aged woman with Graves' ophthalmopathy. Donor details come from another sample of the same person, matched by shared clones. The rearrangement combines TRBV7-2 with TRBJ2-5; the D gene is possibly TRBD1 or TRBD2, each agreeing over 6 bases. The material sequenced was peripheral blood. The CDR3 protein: CASSLDSKGGEETQYF. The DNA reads TGTGCCAGCAGCTTAGATAGTAAGGGGGGAGAAGAGACCCAGTACTTC. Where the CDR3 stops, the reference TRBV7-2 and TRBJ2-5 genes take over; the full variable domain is GAGVSQSPSNKVTEKGKDVELRCDPISGHTALYWYRQSLGQGLEFLIYFQGNSAPDKSGLPSDRFSAERTGGSVSTLTIQRTQQEDSAVYLCASSLDSKGGEETQYFGPGTRLLVL.